The 23 T cell receptor beta chains below all came from one sample that was sequenced in a study of blood T cell repertoires in COVID-19. Data came from immunoSEQ multiplex PCR; TCRdb stores just in-frame clones and leaves some out. The table includes 150,000 to 200,000 clones, more than 75% detected once. Input material: peripheral blood. The source of these receptors is a person aged 70 to 85 with COVID-19, enrolled during active disease.

The chain joins TRBV24-1 to TRBJ2-6; 7 nucleotides align to TRBD2. CDR1 is KGHDR and CDR2 is SFDVKD in the germline V gene. This CDR3 contains 19 residues. Trimming removed 4 bases from V and 3 bases from J; junction bases left unmatched: 14. The CDR3 is CATSESAWTSSNGANVLTF. In DNA form, the CDR3 reads TGTGCCACCAGTGAGTCCGCATGGACTAGTTCGAATGGGGCCAACGTCCTGACTTTC.

The V call is TRBV5-4, the J call TRBJ2-5; D perhaps matches TRBD2 (6 bases). Per germline, CDR1 SGHNT and CDR2 YYREEE (reference sequence). V gave up 3 bases and J gave up 4 bases, with 13 bases separating them. The CDR3 is 14 amino acids. The CDR3 DNA follows: TGTGCCAGCAGCTCGGGACTCATCAGAGAGACCCAGTACTTC. This gives the protein CASSSGLIRETQYF. The whole variable domain, remainder taken from reference TRBV5-4 and TRBJ2-5, is ETGVTQSPTHLIKTRGQQVTLRCSSQSGHNTVSWYQQALGQGPQFIFQYYREEENGRGNFPPRFSGLQFPNYSSELNVNALELDDSALYLCASSSGLIRETQYFGPGTRLLVL.

The chain uses TRBV19 and TRBJ1-5; 11 nucleotides match TRBD1. This CDR3 spans 18 amino acids. Trimming at V came to 4 bases and at J to 2 bases, leaving 10 bases not matched to a gene. Germline assignment: CDR1 LNHDA and CDR2 SQIVND (reference sequence). The CDR3 DNA reads TGTGCCAGTAGTACGCCGGGACAGGGGGTCCGCGGCAATCAGCCCCAGCATTTT. Protein sequence: CASSTPGQGVRGNQPQHF.

V usage is TRBV3-1 (or the pseudogene TRBV3-2) and J usage is TRBJ2-2, with TRBD2 matching 9 bases. With V trimmed by 3 bases and J by 3 bases, 2 bases remained unmatched. There are 15 residues in the CDR3. The germline V gene has CDR1 LGHDT and CDR2 YNNKEL (reference sequence). As DNA, the CDR3 is TGTGCCAGCAGCCAGGTAGCGGGGGACACCGGGGAGCTGTTTTTT. It translates to CASSQVAGDTGELFF.

The CDR3, as DNA: TGTGCCAGCAGATCTGTGGGAGGGGATGAGCAGTTCTTC. The encoded protein is CASRSVGGDEQFF. The chain employs TRBV13 and TRBJ2-1; 7 bases line up with TRBD2. CDR3 size: 13 residues. The germline CDR1 and CDR2 sequences are PRHDT and FYEKMQ (reference sequence). The V and J ends lost 6 bases and 8 bases, in that order; junction bases with no gene match: 7. The full variable domain, completed using reference TRBV13 and TRBJ2-1, is AAGVIQSPRHLIKEKRETATLKCYPIPRHDTVYWYQQGPGQDPQFLISFYEKMQSDKGSIPDRFSAQQFSDYHSELNMSSLELGDSALYFCASRSVGGDEQFFGPGTRLTVL.

The CDR3 sequence: CASSQDQGENSPLHF. The CDR3 DNA reads as TGCGCCAGCAGCCAAGATCAAGGAGAGAATTCACCCCTCCACTTT. The rearrangement joins TRBV4-3 to TRBJ1-6, with D unresolved. The germline V gene has CDR1 LGHNA and CDR2 YSLEER. This CDR3 has 15 residues. V was shortened by 0 bases and J by 7 bases, with 10 bases between the two germline ends.

This rearrangement joins TRBV6-2 or TRBV6-3 to TRBJ2-5, with a weak D call TRBD2 (6 bases). The CDR3 is 18 amino acids. The V end was cut by 1 base, the J end by 5 bases, with 23 bases between. Germline CDR1 is MNHEY and CDR2 is SVGEGT. DNA of the CDR3: TGTGCCAGCAGTTACTTGGTGGCTAGCGAGTCCTTGGAGGAGACCCAGTACTTC. Its translation is CASSYLVASESLEETQYF.

The rearrangement uses TRBV29-1 and TRBJ1-2, with D possibly being TRBD1 (5 bases). CDR1 and CDR2 from the germline V gene are SQVTM and ANQGSEA. V shed 5 bases and J shed 8 bases, with 15 bases lying between them. CDR3 length: 12 amino acids. This CDR3 is CSVLGGTMGYTF. The CDR3 region has the DNA TGCAGCGTTCTGGGGGGTACTATGGGCTACACCTTC. The full variable domain, rest sourced from reference TRBV29-1 and TRBJ1-2, is SAVISQKPSRDICQRGTSLTIQCQVDSQVTMMFWYRQQPGQSLTLIATANQGSEATYESGFVIDKFPISRPNLTFSTLTVSNMSPEDSSIYLCSVLGGTMGYTFGSGTRLTVV.

This clone was observed a single time. The chain is built from TRBV19 and TRBJ1-4; D may be TRBD1 (5 bases). CDR1 and CDR2 from the germline V gene are LNHDA and SQIVND (reference sequence). Trimming cost V 6 bases and J 4 bases, with 12 bases left between them. The CDR3 covers 14 residues. In DNA form, the CDR3 reads TGTGCCAGTAGGACCCAGGGAGGTAATGAAAAACTGTTTTTT. Its translation: CASRTQGGNEKLFF.

This clone was observed a single time. This chain uses TRBV11-2 with TRBJ1-1; the D is unclear. The CDR3 has 17 residues. Germline assignment: CDR1 SGHAT and CDR2 FQNNGV. Trimming shortened V by 2 bases and J by 4 bases, and 20 bases separated the two germline ends. This CDR3 is CASSLHNRWQAGTEAFF. CDR3 DNA sequence: TGTGCCAGCAGCTTACACAACCGTTGGCAGGCGGGCACTGAAGCTTTCTTT.

The V and J genes are TRBV19 and TRBJ2-6; TRBD1 aligns across 7 bases. Losses at the gene ends were 5 bases for V and 1 base for J; bases not matched to a gene: 2. Per germline, CDR1 LNHDA and CDR2 SQIVND (reference sequence). The CDR3 totals 15 residues. The CDR3 sequence is CASSPTGSGANVLTF. The CDR3 bases are TGTGCCAGTAGTCCGACAGGGTCTGGGGCCAACGTCCTGACTTTC.

The genes are TRBV7-2 and TRBJ2-7; 9 bases are shared with TRBD2. The CDR3 contains 17 residues. The V gene's germline CDR1 is SGHTA and CDR2 FQGNSA. J gave up 1 base and V 0 bases, and 7 bases lay outside the gene matches. CDR3 residues: CASSLADAGGLSYEQYF. The CDR3 nucleotides are TGTGCCAGCAGCTTAGCGGATGCGGGAGGGCTATCCTACGAGCAGTACTTC.

The chain combines TRBV7-3 with TRBJ1-1; the D is unclear. CDR3 size: 14 residues. The V gene's germline CDR1 is SGHTA and CDR2 FQGTGA. Trimming stripped 0 bases from V and 1 base from J, with 6 bases between. In DNA, the CDR3 is TGTGCCAGCAGCTTAACGTTCCAGAACACTGAAGCTTTCTTT. It codes for CASSLTFQNTEAFF.

V usage is TRBV6-5 and J usage is TRBJ1-1, with D perhaps TRBD1 (6 bases). CDR3 length: 14 amino acids. Germline assignment: CDR1 MNHEY and CDR2 SVGAGI. Trimming stripped 6 bases from V and 0 bases from J, with 11 bases between. For the CDR3, the DNA is TGTGCCAGCAGGGCAGGGGTGATGAACACTGAAGCTTTCTTT. Its protein product is CASRAGVMNTEAFF.

This rearrangement joins TRBV11-1 to TRBJ1-1; 8 bases match TRBD1. CDR1 and CDR2 (germline): SGHAT, FQDESV (reference sequence). This CDR3 is 15 amino acids long. Trimming at V came to 2 bases and at J to 3 bases, leaving 5 bases not matched to a gene. CDR3 loop: CASSLLGQVHTEAFF. The CDR3 DNA reads TGTGCCAGCAGCTTATTGGGACAGGTCCACACTGAAGCTTTCTTT.

The J gene is TRBJ1-3, the V gene TRBV5-5, with TRBD1 identical over 8 bases. The J segment lost 4 bases and the V segment lost 0 bases, leaving 9 bases of the junction unmatched. Looked up from germline, CDR1 is SGHKS and CDR2 is YYEKEE (reference sequence). The CDR3 contains 17 residues. CDR3 coding DNA: TGTGCCAGCAGCTTGGCCAGCTCAGGGGGCCCAGGAAACACCATATATTTT. Translating it yields CASSLASSGGPGNTIYF.

This clone was seen a handful of times. V is TRBV6-5 and J is TRBJ1-1, with D maybe TRBD1 (6 bases). With 5 bases removed from V and 0 bases from J, the gap between germline ends came to 10 bases. The CDR3 contains 14 residues. The germline V gene encodes CDR1 MNHEY and CDR2 SVGAGI. DNA for the CDR3: TGTGCCAGCAGTCGCGACAGGATGAACACTGAAGCTTTCTTT. It codes for CASSRDRMNTEAFF.

This sequence joins TRBV2 and TRBJ2-1; 13 bases are shared with TRBD2. In germline, CDR1 is SNHLY, CDR2 FYNNEI. The ends lost 2 bases at V and 6 bases at J; junction bases unmatched: 13. The CDR3 spans 19 residues. The CDR3 nucleotides are TGTGCCAGCAGTGAAAGAGGACTAGCGGGAGTCGCGGTATCCAATGAGCAGTTCTTC. Translation gives CASSERGLAGVAVSNEQFF.

This clone was observed once. The V call is TRBV7-2, the J call TRBJ1-4; D not certain. The CDR3 sequence is 17 residues long. V was trimmed by 3 bases and J by 4 bases, leaving 18 bases between them. Looked up from germline, CDR1 is SGHTA and CDR2 is FQGNSA. This CDR3 reads CASSFRILAGLNEKLFF. The CDR3 region has the DNA TGTGCCAGCAGCTTCCGGATTTTGGCAGGCCTTAATGAAAAACTGTTTTTT. The whole variable domain, remainder taken from reference TRBV7-2 and TRBJ1-4, is GAGVSQSPSNKVTEKGKDVELRCDPISGHTALYWYRQSLGQGLEFLIYFQGNSAPDKSGLPSDRFSAERTGGSVSTLTIQRTQQEDSAVYLCASSFRILAGLNEKLFFGSGTQLSVL.

The rearrangement joins TRBV6-2 or TRBV6-3 to TRBJ2-7; 8 bases match TRBD1. The CDR3 loop spans 18 amino acids. CDR1 is MNHEY and CDR2 is SVGEGT in the germline V gene. Unmatched junction bases numbered 17, after V lost 6 bases and J lost 1 base. CDR3 nucleotide sequence: TGTGCCAGCAGCACCCAACCACCCGGGACAGGACTTTCCTACGAGCAGTACTTC. Translation: CASSTQPPGTGLSYEQYF.

This sequence joins TRBV4-1 and TRBJ2-6, with 7 nucleotides matching TRBD2. Germline CDR1 and CDR2: MGHRA and YSYEKL. This CDR3 has 16 residues. The V segment lost 5 bases and the J segment 3 bases; nucleotides outside the gene matches: 7. CDR3 amino acids: CASSSGAGSGANVLTF. The DNA for the CDR3 is TGCGCCAGCAGCAGCGGGGCAGGGAGTGGGGCCAACGTCCTGACTTTC.

This chain connects TRBV25-1 to TRBJ2-7; no definite D call. The CDR3 spans 14 residues. Deletions cut 3 bases from V and 0 bases from J, with 9 bases between. Germline CDR1 is MGHDK and CDR2 is SYGVNS. CDR3 bases: TGTGCCAGCAGTGAGTACAGCAACTCCTACGAGCAGTACTTC. It is translated as CASSEYSNSYEQYF.

The V and J genes are TRBV11-3 and TRBJ2-1; TRBD2 aligns across 8 bases. V shed 4 bases, J shed 1 base, and the junction held 15 bases outside the gene matches. CDR3 size: 19 residues. Looked up from germline, CDR1 is SGHNT and CDR2 is YENEEA. CDR3 DNA sequence: TGTGCCAGCAGCTCAAGCGGGGGCCAATTTGTTGGGTCCTACAATGAGCAGTTCTTC. The encoded protein is CASSSSGGQFVGSYNEQFF. The full variable domain, in which reference TRBV11-3 and TRBJ2-1 provide the parts outside the CDR3, is EAGVVQSPRYKIIEKKQPVAFWCNPISGHNTLYWYLQNLGQGPELLIRYENEEAVDDSQLPKDRFSAERLKGVDSTLKIQPAELGDSAVYLCASSSSGGQFVGSYNEQFFGPGTRLTVL.